This T cell receptor beta chain is from a study of cytomegalovirus exposure and HLA in healthy donors. Note on this clone: Additional DNA sequences in this sample encode the identical CDR3.

The CDR3 sequence is 15 residues long. The ends were cut back, 0 bases at V and 5 bases at J, with 11 bases in the middle. Germline CDR1 reads SGHRS; CDR2 reads YFSETQ. PCR was performed using 60 Vbeta and 13 Jbeta primers. The assay was immunoSEQ multiplex PCR, and TCRdb's table has in-frame clones only and misses some. The sample shows some 130,000 clones, roughly 70% of them seen only once. The sequence was obtained from a human donor in good health. The V call is TRBV5-1, the J call TRBJ2-2, with D possibly TRBD2 on 6 matching bases. Sequencing was performed on PBMCs. The CDR3 DNA follows: TGCGCCAGCAGCTTGGGCCAGGGAGGAACCGGGGAGCTGTTTTTT. Its translation: CASSLGQGGTGELFF.